Each of the 12 T cell receptor beta chains below was sequenced from the same sample in a study of CD8+CD57+ T cells in acquired aplastic anemia. Genomic DNA, the template, was used for profiling of the TCR beta VDJ and CDR3. TCRdb passed the reads through MiXCR, listing each CDR3 protein once. The sample records 250,000 or so distinct CDR3 sequences, more than 40% being singletons. Previously, flow cytometry had revealed CD8+CD57+ cell expansion in the patients chosen for sequencing. Sequencing input: sorted CD4+, CD8+, or CD8+CD57+ T cells (not recorded which) from PBMCs. The receptor source for this set is a human donor with aplastic anemia.

The chain has TRBV14 and TRBJ2-7; D is undetermined. Germline V gene lookup returns CDR1 SGHDN and CDR2 FVKESK. With 3 bases removed from V and 9 bases from J, the gap between germline ends came to 9 bases. The CDR3 totals 11 residues. CDR3 in amino acids: CASSQGWRQYF. CDR3 coding DNA: TGTGCCAGCAGCCAGGGGTGGAGGCAGTACTTC. The variable domain in full, with the rest retrieved from reference TRBV14 and TRBJ2-7, is EAGVTQFPSHSVIEKGQTVTLRCDPISGHDNLYWYRRVMGKEIKFLLHFVKESKQDESGMPNNRFLAERTGGTYSTLKVQPAELEDSGVYFCASSQGWRQYFGPGTRLTVT.

This clonotype was seen only once. This may be a read error: a much more frequent sequence differs by one nucleotide. V and J are TRBV7-9 and TRBJ1-4; D gene ambiguous. Germline V gene lookup returns CDR1 SEHNR and CDR2 FQNEAQ (reference sequence). This CDR3 has 14 residues. CDR3 in amino acids: CASSLLGYNEKLSF. CDR3 coding DNA: TGTGCCAGCAGCTTGTTGGGATATAATGAAAAACTGTCTTTT.

This clonotype was seen ten or more times. The J gene is TRBJ2-6, the V gene TRBV20-1; weak D call: TRBD1 (6 bases). CDR1 and CDR2 from the germline V gene are DFQATT and SNEGSKA (reference sequence). This CDR3 has 18 residues. V was clipped by 3 bases and J by 0 bases, with 18 bases between them. In nucleotides, the CDR3 is TGCAGTGCTAGTACGTACGAGGACAGTTTCTCTGGGGCCAACGTCCTGACTTTC. Amino acids: CSASTYEDSFSGANVLTF.

The chain recombines TRBV10-3 with TRBJ2-7; 9 nucleotides align to TRBD2. Germline-derived CDR1 and CDR2 are ENHRY and SYGVKD. After removal of 5 bases from V and 5 bases from J, the junction contained 10 bases not matched to a gene. The CDR3 sequence is 15 residues long. The CDR3 reads CAISFSGGAFDEQYF. For the CDR3, the DNA is TGTGCCATCAGTTTTAGCGGGGGCGCTTTCGACGAGCAGTACTTC.

The gene calls are TRBV20-1 and TRBJ2-3, with TRBD2 matching over 7 bases. The germline gives CDR1 DFQATT, CDR2 SNEGSKA (reference sequence). This CDR3 contains 13 residues. Losses at the gene ends were 6 bases for V and 4 bases for J; bases not matched to a gene: 7. CDR3 nucleotide sequence: TGCAGTGCCACAGCGGGGAGGGCAGATACGCAGTATTTT. It encodes CSATAGRADTQYF.

There are many counts of this clonotype. The chain links TRBV5-8 to TRBJ1-1, with D perhaps TRBD1 (5 bases). V was pared by 0 bases and J by 8 bases, with 14 bases between. This CDR3 is built from 14 residues. Germline V gives CDR1 SGHTS, CDR2 YDEGEE. The CDR3 DNA sequence: TGTGCCAGCAGCTTGGTGCAGGGCTTTGGCGAAGCTTTCTTT. Its protein product is CASSLVQGFGEAFF.

This chain links TRBV2 with TRBJ2-5; possible D gene TRBD1, 5 bases. The V end was cut by 9 bases, the J end by 5 bases, with 7 bases between. The CDR3 runs 10 residues. Per the germline V gene, CDR1 is SNHLY and CDR2 is FYNNEI. The CDR3 loop reads CARGLETQYF. CDR3 bases: TGTGCCAGGGGGCTGGAGACCCAGTACTTC.

A note on this clonotype: Germline is not matched at one junction end, which may reflect a read error. The chain recombines TRBV7-9 with TRBJ2-7, with a tentative D call TRBD2 (5 bases). This CDR3 contains 14 residues. Germline values: CDR1 SEHNR, CDR2 FQNEAQ (reference sequence). Here the CDR3 reads CTSSGFGSPYEQYF. CDR3 bases: TGTACCAGCAGCGGATTTGGGAGTCCCTACGAGCAGTACTTC. Based on the CDR3 plus reference TRBV7-9 and TRBJ2-7, the full variable domain is DTGVSQNPRHKITKRGQNVTFRCDPISEHNRLYWYRQTLGQGPEFLTYFQNEAQLEKSRLLSDRFSAERPKGSFSTLEIQRTEQGDSAMYLCTSSGFGSPYEQYFGPGTRLTVT.

The chain recombines TRBV9 with TRBJ1-1; 7 bases agree with TRBD1. J was trimmed by 5 bases and V by 3 bases; bases with no gene match: 7. Germline-derived CDR1 and CDR2 are SGDLS and YYNGEE. The CDR3 extends over 14 amino acids. CDR3 sequence reads: CASSARQGLTEAFF. The CDR3 DNA sequence: TGTGCCAGCAGCGCGAGACAGGGTTTAACTGAAGCTTTCTTT.

This chain links TRBV7-9 with TRBJ1-4, with D possibly TRBD1 on 5 matching bases. Looked up from germline, CDR1 is SEHNR and CDR2 is FQNEAQ (reference sequence). The CDR3 totals 16 residues. Trimming took off 4 bases at V and 5 bases at J, with 17 bases between the two ends. CDR3 protein: CASSSRGLSGNEKLFF. CDR3 nucleotides: TGTGCCAGCAGCTCCCGGGGACTCTCTGGAAATGAAAAACTGTTTTTT.

This clonotype was picked up many times. This chain links TRBV6-2 or TRBV6-3 with TRBJ1-5; tentatively, D is TRBD1 (5 bases). V dropped 2 bases and J dropped 0 bases, with 8 bases sitting between them. CDR1 is MNHEY, CDR2 SVGEGT, per germline. The CDR3 has 15 amino acids. Here the CDR3 DNA reads TGTGCCAGCAGTTACAGGGGATATAGCAATCAGCCCCAGCATTTT. Protein sequence: CASSYRGYSNQPQHF.

For this clonotype: Relative to the germline gene, one junction end is altered; a read error may explain this. The chain has TRBV9 and TRBJ2-5; D ambiguous. Germline V gives CDR1 SGDLS, CDR2 YYNGEE. This CDR3 region has 12 residues. CDR3 DNA: TGTGCCAGCAGCGTCTCGCAAGAGACCCAGCACTTC. This sequence encodes CASSVSQETQHF.